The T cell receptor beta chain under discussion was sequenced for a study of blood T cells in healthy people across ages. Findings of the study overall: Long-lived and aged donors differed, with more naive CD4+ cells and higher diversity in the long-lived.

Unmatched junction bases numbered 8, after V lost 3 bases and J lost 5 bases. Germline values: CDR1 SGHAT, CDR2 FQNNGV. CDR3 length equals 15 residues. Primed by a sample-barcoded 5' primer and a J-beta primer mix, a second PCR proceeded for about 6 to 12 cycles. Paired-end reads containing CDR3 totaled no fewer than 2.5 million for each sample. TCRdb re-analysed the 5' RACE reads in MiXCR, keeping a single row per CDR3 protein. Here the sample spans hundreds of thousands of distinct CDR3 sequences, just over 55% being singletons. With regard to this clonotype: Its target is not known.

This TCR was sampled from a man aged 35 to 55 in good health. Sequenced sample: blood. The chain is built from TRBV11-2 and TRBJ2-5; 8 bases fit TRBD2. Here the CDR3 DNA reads TGTGCCAGCAGCTTGGGACTAGTAGACCGGGAGACCCAGTACTTC. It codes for CASSLGLVDRETQYF.